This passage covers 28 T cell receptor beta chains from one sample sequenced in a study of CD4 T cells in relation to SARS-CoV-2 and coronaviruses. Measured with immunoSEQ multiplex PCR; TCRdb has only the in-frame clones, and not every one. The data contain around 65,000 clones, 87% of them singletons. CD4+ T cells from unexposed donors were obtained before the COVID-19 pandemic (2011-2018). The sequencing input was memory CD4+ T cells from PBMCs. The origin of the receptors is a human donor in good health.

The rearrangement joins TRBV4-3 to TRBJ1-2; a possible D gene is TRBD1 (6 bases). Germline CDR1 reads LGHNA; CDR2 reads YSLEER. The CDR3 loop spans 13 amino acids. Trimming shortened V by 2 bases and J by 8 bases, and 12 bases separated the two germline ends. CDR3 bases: TGCGCCAGCAGCCAAACCGGGGGCGCGGGCTACACCTTC. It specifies CASSQTGGAGYTF.

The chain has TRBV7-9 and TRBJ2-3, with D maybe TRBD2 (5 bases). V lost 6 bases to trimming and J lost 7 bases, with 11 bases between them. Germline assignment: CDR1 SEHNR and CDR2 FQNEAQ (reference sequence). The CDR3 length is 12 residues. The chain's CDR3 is CASSLRENTQYF. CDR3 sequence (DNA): TGTGCCAGCAGTTTACGGGAAAATACGCAGTATTTT.

The CDR3 reads CASRPLQGNNEKLFF. The DNA of the CDR3 is TGTGCCAGCAGGCCTCTCCAGGGTAATAATGAAAAACTGTTTTTT. V usage is TRBV6-5 and J usage is TRBJ1-4, with D maybe TRBD1 (5 bases). Germline CDR1 is MNHEY and CDR2 is SVGAGI. CDR3 length: 15 residues. V was pared by 6 bases and J by 4 bases, with 15 bases between.

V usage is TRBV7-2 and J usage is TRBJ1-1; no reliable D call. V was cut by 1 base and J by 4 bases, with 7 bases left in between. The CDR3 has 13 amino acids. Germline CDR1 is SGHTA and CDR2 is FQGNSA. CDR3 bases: TGTGCCAGCAGCTTAGGGGTTGGCACTGAAGCTTTCTTT. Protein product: CASSLGVGTEAFF.

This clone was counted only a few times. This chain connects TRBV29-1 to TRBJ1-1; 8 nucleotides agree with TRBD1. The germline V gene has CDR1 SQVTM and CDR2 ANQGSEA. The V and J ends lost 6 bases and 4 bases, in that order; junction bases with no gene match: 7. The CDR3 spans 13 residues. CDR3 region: CSVRTGMGTEAFF. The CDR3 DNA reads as TGCAGCGTACGGACAGGGATGGGCACTGAAGCTTTCTTT.

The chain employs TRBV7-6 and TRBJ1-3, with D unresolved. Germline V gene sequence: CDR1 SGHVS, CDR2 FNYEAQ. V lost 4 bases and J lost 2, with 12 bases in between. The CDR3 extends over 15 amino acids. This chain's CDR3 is CASSSFSLAGNTIYF. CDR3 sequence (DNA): TGTGCCAGCAGCTCCTTTTCGTTGGCTGGAAACACCATATATTTT.

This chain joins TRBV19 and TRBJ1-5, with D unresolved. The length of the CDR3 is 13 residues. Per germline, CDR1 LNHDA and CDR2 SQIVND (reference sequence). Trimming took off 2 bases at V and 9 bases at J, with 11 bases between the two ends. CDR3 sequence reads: CASSISGPLPQHF. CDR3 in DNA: TGTGCCAGTAGTATATCCGGGCCGTTGCCCCAGCATTTT.

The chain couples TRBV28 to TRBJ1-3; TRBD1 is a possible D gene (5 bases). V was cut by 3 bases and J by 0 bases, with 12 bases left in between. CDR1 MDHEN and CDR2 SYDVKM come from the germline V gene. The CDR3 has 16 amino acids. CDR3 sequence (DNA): TGTGCCAGCAGTTTCGGTGGGGCTTACTCTGGAAACACCATATATTTT. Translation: CASSFGGAYSGNTIYF.

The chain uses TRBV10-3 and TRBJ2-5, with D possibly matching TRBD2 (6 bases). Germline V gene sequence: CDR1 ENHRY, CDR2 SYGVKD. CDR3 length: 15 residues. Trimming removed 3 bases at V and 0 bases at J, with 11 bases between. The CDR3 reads CAISEWRADQETQYF. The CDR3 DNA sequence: TGTGCCATCAGTGAATGGAGGGCGGACCAAGAGACCCAGTACTTC.

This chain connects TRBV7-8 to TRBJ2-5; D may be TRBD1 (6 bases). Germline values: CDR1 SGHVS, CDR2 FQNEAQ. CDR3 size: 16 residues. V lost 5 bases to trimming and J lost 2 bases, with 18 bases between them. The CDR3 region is CASSPPPPQGQETQYF. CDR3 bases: TGTGCCAGCAGCCCACCCCCCCCACAGGGACAAGAGACCCAGTACTTC.

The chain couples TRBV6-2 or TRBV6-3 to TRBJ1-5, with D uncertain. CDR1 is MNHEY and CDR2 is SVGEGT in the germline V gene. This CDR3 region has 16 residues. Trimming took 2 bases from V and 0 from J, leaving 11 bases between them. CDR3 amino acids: CASSYESAYSNQPQHF. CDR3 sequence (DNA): TGTGCCAGCAGTTACGAGTCTGCTTATAGCAATCAGCCCCAGCATTTT.

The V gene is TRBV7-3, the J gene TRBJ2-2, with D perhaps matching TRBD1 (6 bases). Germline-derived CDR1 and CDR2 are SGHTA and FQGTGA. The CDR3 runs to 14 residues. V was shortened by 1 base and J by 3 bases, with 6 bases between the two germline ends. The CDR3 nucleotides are TGTGCCAGCAGCTTAAACAGGGACACCGGGGAGCTGTTTTTT. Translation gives CASSLNRDTGELFF.

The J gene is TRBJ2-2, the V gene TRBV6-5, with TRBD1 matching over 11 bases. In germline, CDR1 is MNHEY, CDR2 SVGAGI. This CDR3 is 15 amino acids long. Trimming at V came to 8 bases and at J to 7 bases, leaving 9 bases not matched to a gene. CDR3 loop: CASGKDRGLSGELFF. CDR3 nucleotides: TGTGCCAGCGGCAAGGACAGGGGGCTTAGCGGGGAGCTGTTTTTT.

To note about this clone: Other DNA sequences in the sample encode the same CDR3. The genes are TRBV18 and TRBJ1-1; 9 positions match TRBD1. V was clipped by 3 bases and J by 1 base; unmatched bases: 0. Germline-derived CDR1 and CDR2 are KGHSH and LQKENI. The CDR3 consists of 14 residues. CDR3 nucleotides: TGTGCCAGCTCACCGACAGGGGGGAACACTGAAGCTTTCTTT. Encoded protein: CASSPTGGNTEAFF.

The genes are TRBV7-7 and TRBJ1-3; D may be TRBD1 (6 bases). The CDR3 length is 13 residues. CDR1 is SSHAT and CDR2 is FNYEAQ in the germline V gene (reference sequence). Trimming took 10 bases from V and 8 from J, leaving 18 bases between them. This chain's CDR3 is CAIYDRLSDTIYF. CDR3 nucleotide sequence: TGTGCCATATACGACAGGCTTAGCGACACCATATATTTT.

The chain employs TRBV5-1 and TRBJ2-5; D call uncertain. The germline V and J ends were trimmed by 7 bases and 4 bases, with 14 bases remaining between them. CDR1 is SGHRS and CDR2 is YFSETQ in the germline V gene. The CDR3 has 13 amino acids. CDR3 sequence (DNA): TGCGCCAGCTCCTATAGCTCCGGAGAGACCCAGTACTTC. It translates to CASSYSSGETQYF.

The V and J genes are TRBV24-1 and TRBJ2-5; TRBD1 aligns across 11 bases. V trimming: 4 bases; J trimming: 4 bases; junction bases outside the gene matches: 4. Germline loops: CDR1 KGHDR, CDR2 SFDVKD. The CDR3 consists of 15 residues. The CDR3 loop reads CATSEGQGARETQYF. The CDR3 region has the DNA TGTGCCACCAGTGAAGGACAGGGGGCCAGAGAGACCCAGTACTTC.

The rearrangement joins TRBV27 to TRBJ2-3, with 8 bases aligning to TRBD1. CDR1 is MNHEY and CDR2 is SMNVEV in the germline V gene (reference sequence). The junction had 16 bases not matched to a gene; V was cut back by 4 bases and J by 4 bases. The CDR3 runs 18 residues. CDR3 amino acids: CASSSPRGRGPLSDTQYF. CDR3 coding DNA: TGTGCCAGCAGTTCCCCCCGGGGCAGGGGGCCCTTGTCAGATACGCAGTATTTT.

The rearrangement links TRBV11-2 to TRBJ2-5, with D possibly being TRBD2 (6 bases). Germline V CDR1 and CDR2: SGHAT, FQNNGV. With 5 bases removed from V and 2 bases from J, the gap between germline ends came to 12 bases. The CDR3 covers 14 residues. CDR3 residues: CASSQPGRQETQYF. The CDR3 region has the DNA TGTGCCAGCAGCCAACCCGGGAGACAAGAGACCCAGTACTTC.

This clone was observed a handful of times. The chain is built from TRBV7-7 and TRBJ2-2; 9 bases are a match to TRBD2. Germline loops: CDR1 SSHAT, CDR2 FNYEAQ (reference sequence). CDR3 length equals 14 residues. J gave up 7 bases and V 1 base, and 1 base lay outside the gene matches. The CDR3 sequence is CASSLERGVGELFF. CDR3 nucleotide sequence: TGTGCCAGCAGCTTAGAGCGGGGGGTCGGGGAGCTGTTTTTT.

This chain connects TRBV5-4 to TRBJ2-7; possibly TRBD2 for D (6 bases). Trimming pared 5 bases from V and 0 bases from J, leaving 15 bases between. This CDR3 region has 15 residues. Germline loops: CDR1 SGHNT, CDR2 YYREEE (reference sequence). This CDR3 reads CASRDAASDSYEQYF. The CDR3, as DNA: TGTGCCAGCAGGGACGCGGCTAGCGACTCCTACGAGCAGTACTTC.

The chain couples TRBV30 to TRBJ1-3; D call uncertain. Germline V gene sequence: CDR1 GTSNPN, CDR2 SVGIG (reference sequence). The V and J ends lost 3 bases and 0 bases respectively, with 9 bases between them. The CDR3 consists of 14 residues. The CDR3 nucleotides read TGTGCCTGGAGCCCTCATGGCTCTGGAAACACCATATATTTT. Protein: CAWSPHGSGNTIYF.

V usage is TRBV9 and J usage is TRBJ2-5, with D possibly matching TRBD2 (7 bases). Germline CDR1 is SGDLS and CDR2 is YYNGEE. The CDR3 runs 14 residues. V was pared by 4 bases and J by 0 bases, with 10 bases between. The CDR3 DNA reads TGTGCCAGCAGCAAGGGGGGGAACCAAGAGACCCAGTACTTC. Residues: CASSKGGNQETQYF.

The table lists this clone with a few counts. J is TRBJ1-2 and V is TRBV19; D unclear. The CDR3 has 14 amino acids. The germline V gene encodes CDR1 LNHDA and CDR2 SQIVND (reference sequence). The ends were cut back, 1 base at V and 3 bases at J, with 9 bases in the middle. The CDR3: CASSIGYSDYGYTF. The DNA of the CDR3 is TGTGCCAGTAGTATAGGATACTCCGACTATGGCTACACCTTC.

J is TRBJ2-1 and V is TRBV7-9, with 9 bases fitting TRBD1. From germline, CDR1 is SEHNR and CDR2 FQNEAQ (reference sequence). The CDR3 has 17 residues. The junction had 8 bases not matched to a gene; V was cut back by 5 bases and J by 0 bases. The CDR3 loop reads CASSPRKTGGSYNEQFF. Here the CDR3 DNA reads TGTGCCAGCAGCCCAAGAAAGACAGGGGGCTCCTACAATGAGCAGTTCTTC.

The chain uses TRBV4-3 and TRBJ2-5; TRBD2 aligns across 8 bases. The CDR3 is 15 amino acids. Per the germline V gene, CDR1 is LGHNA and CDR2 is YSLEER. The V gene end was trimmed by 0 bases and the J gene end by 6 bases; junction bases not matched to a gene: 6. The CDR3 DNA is TGCGCCAGCAGCCAAGATACCCGGGGGGGAAAGACCCAGTACTTC. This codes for CASSQDTRGGKTQYF.

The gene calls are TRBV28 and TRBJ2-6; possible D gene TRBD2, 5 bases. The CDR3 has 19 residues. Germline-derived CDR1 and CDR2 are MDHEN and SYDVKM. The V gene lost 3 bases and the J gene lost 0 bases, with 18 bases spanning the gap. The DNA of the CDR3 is TGTGCCAGCAGTTTCCCTTCCAGAGGGTCCCGCTCTGGGGCCAACGTCCTGACTTTC. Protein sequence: CASSFPSRGSRSGANVLTF.

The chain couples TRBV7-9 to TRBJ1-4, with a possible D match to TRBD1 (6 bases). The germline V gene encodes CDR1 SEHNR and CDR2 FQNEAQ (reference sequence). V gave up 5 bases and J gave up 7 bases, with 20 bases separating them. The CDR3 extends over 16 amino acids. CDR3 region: CASSPAVGAPSEKLFF. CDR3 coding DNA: TGTGCCAGCAGCCCCGCCGTGGGGGCGCCTAGTGAAAAACTGTTTTTT.